This entry lists 25 T cell receptor beta chains sequenced from one sample in a study of cytomegalovirus exposure and HLA in healthy donors. The PCR ran on 60 Vbeta and 13 Jbeta primers. Profiled with immunoSEQ multiplex PCR; TCRdb holds only in-frame clones, not every one. The sample shows approximately 93,000 clones, about 66% of them seen only once. Material for sequencing was PBMCs. Source of these receptors: a boy between 5 and 17 years old in good health and CMV-seropositive.

This sequence joins TRBV28 and TRBJ2-5; TRBD1 agrees at 7 bases. The J call is doubtful: the DNA matches TRBJ2-7 better. Germline assignment: CDR1 MDHEN and CDR2 SYDVKM. The CDR3 runs to 15 residues. In nucleotides, the CDR3 is TGTGCCAGCCATGGCCTGTACCAGGGGGTAAGCGAGCAGTACTTC. Protein sequence: CASHGLYQGVSEQYF.

This clone occurred a few times. This rearrangement joins TRBV2 to TRBJ2-2; D unresolved. Germline V lookup: CDR1 SNHLY, CDR2 FYNNEI. Deletions cut 6 bases from V and 8 bases from J, with 10 bases between. The CDR3 has 12 residues. The DNA for the CDR3 is TGTGCCAGCAGGAGTTGGGCGGGGGAGCTGTTTTTT. Translating it yields CASRSWAGELFF. The full variable domain, with the rest looked up from reference TRBV2 and TRBJ2-2, is EPEVTQTPSHQVTQMGQEVILRCVPISNHLYFYWYRQILGQKVEFLVSFYNNEISEKSEIFDDQFSVERPDGSNFTLKIRSTKLEDSAMYFCASRSWAGELFFGEGSRLTVL.

Only a few counts were recorded for this clone. The rearrangement joins TRBV2 to TRBJ2-4, with 7 positions matching TRBD2. V shed 7 bases and J 7 bases; nucleotides not matched to a gene: 13. Germline V CDR1 and CDR2: SNHLY, FYNNEI. The CDR3 contains 15 residues. CDR3 loop: CASTLWGGGLNIQYF. The CDR3 DNA is TGTGCCAGCACCTTGTGGGGGGGAGGGCTGAACATTCAGTACTTC.

This clone was observed a single time. The V gene is TRBV19, the J gene TRBJ2-5; 13 bases are shared with TRBD2. This CDR3 has 16 amino acids. From germline, CDR1 is LNHDA and CDR2 SQIVND (reference sequence). V lost 3 bases, J lost 0 bases, and 1 base stayed unmatched. CDR3 sequence reads: CASSMTSGRYQETQYF. The CDR3, as DNA: TGTGCCAGTAGTATGACTAGCGGGAGGTACCAAGAGACCCAGTACTTC.

The chain uses TRBV19 and TRBJ2-7; D remains unclear. Germline CDR1 reads LNHDA; CDR2 reads SQIVND (reference sequence). The V and J ends lost 4 bases and 3 bases respectively, with 10 bases between them. The CDR3 contains 13 residues. In nucleotides, the CDR3 is TGTGCCAGTAGTAGTCCAGGCCACTACGAGCAGTACTTC. Its translation: CASSSPGHYEQYF.

V usage is TRBV7-8 and J usage is TRBJ2-2; 9 nucleotides align to TRBD2. Looked up from germline, CDR1 is SGHVS and CDR2 is FQNEAQ. The CDR3 runs to 16 residues. The V and J ends lost 4 bases and 5 bases, in that order; junction bases with no gene match: 8. CDR3 sequence: CASSSVAGVDTGELFF. For the CDR3, the DNA is TGTGCCAGCAGCTCCGTAGCGGGGGTAGATACCGGGGAGCTGTTTTTT. Complete variable domain (other parts from reference TRBV7-8 and TRBJ2-2): GAGVSQSPRYKVAKRGQDVALRCDPISGHVSLFWYQQALGQGPEFLTYFQNEAQLDKSGLPSDRFFAERPEGSVSTLKIQRTQQEDSAVYLCASSSVAGVDTGELFFGEGSRLTVL.

The CDR3 DNA reads TGCGCCAGCAGCTTGGAGGGGAGGGGTTATGGCTACACCTTC. This codes for CASSLEGRGYGYTF. This sequence joins TRBV5-1 and TRBJ1-2; TRBD1 is a possible D gene (5 bases). Trimming stripped 0 bases from V and 5 bases from J, with 11 bases between. The germline V gene encodes CDR1 SGHRS and CDR2 YFSETQ. There are 14 residues in the CDR3.

V usage is TRBV5-1 and J usage is TRBJ2-3; D unclear. From germline, CDR1 is SGHRS and CDR2 YFSETQ. The germline V and J ends were trimmed by 1 base and 0 bases, with 9 bases remaining between them. This CDR3 is 15 amino acids long. The CDR3 reads CASSLTVTSTDTQYF. DNA of the CDR3: TGCGCCAGCAGCTTGACAGTAACTAGCACAGATACGCAGTATTTT.

The V gene is TRBV7-2, the J gene TRBJ1-3; D is perhaps TRBD1 (6 bases). Germline V gives CDR1 SGHTA, CDR2 FQGNSA. The CDR3 loop spans 17 amino acids. Trimming took off 5 bases at V and 6 bases at J, with 23 bases between the two ends. Written as DNA, the CDR3 is TGTGCCAGCAGCGCCTTCCGGGGGGGCCGTGCAGTAAACACCATATATTTT. Its translation: CASSAFRGGRAVNTIYF.

A note on this clone: The germline gene is not matched at one end of the junction; a read error may be the cause. This chain connects TRBV30 to TRBJ1-2, with D tentatively TRBD1 (5 bases). CDR1 is GTSNPN and CDR2 is SVGIG in the germline V gene (reference sequence). The CDR3 loop spans 13 amino acids. For the CDR3, the DNA is TGTGCCTGGAGTGTACGGACATTAGCTGGCTACCCCTTC. Its translation: CAWSVRTLAGYPF.

This clone was seen more than once but under ten times. This chain links TRBV27 with TRBJ1-1; no clear D. The CDR3 covers 12 residues. CDR1 and CDR2 from the germline V gene are MNHEY and SMNVEV (reference sequence). The germline V and J ends were trimmed by 8 bases and 5 bases, with 12 bases remaining between them. CDR3 sequence reads: CASVSPRTEAFF. The CDR3 bases are TGTGCCAGCGTATCACCGAGGACTGAAGCTTTCTTT.

V and J are TRBV4-1 and TRBJ2-4, with 7 nucleotides matching TRBD1. The CDR3 runs to 16 residues. V trimming: 1 base; J trimming: 4 bases; junction bases outside the gene matches: 7. Germline V CDR1 and CDR2: MGHRA, YSYEKL. The CDR3 nucleotides are TGCGCCAGCAGCCAAGGAAACAGGGGCCAGAAAAACATTCAGTACTTC. Translating it yields CASSQGNRGQKNIQYF.

The rearrangement joins TRBV2 to TRBJ2-1, with D hard to call. V lost 1 base to trimming and J lost 10 bases, with 11 bases between them. The CDR3 sequence is 13 residues long. The germline V gene has CDR1 SNHLY and CDR2 FYNNEI. The CDR3 region has the DNA TGTGCCAGCAGTGAAGTTTCCACAACAGAGCAGTTCTTC. It yields the protein CASSEVSTTEQFF. The full variable domain, in which reference TRBV2 and TRBJ2-1 provide the parts outside the CDR3, is EPEVTQTPSHQVTQMGQEVILRCVPISNHLYFYWYRQILGQKVEFLVSFYNNEISEKSEIFDDQFSVERPDGSNFTLKIRSTKLEDSAMYFCASSEVSTTEQFFGPGTRLTVL.

In this sample, this clone turned up a few times. The chain employs TRBV5-1 and TRBJ2-7, with 9 bases aligning to TRBD1. The CDR3 spans 14 residues. V lost 1 base and J lost 4; bases outside the gene matches: 3. Germline V gives CDR1 SGHRS, CDR2 YFSETQ. The CDR3 sequence is CASSLRQGEYEQYF. The DNA of the CDR3 is TGCGCCAGCAGCTTGAGACAGGGGGAGTACGAGCAGTACTTC.

The chain recombines TRBV9 with TRBJ2-3; 7 bases line up with TRBD2. The germline V gene encodes CDR1 SGDLS and CDR2 YYNGEE. With V trimmed by 3 bases and J by 7 bases, 11 bases remained unmatched. The CDR3 totals 15 residues. The CDR3 DNA reads as TGTGCCAGCAGCGGAGAGAGCGGGGAAGCGAATACGCAGTATTTT. The encoded protein is CASSGESGEANTQYF.

This clone appeared a few times. This chain uses TRBV5-1 with TRBJ2-7; tentative D call: TRBD1 (6 bases). Trimming took 2 bases from V and 4 from J, leaving 13 bases between them. CDR3 size: 14 residues. Germline V gives CDR1 SGHRS, CDR2 YFSETQ. For the CDR3, the DNA is TGCGCCAGCAGCTTTGAGGGGGTTCCGTACGAGCAGTACTTC. Amino acid sequence: CASSFEGVPYEQYF.

The chain uses TRBV5-1 and TRBJ1-1, with no clear D. The CDR3 loop spans 13 amino acids. The V gene's germline CDR1 is SGHRS and CDR2 YFSETQ. V shed 5 bases and J shed 0 bases, with 8 bases lying between them. CDR3 DNA: TGCGCCAGCAGGAAGCCTATGAACACTGAAGCTTTCTTT. It encodes CASRKPMNTEAFF.

The chain couples TRBV29-1 to TRBJ2-3; 10 positions match TRBD2. The CDR3 is made up of 17 amino acids. The germline gives CDR1 SQVTM, CDR2 ANQGSEA. V shed 3 bases and J 6 bases; nucleotides not matched to a gene: 15. CDR3 in amino acids: CSVENQREGHGRDTQYF. The CDR3, as DNA: TGCAGCGTTGAGAACCAGCGGGAGGGCCATGGGCGGGATACGCAGTATTTT.

This rearrangement joins TRBV19 to TRBJ1-5, with 8 nucleotides matching TRBD1. This CDR3 has 17 amino acids. J gave up 6 bases and V 0 bases, and 10 bases lay outside the gene matches. The V gene's germline CDR1 is LNHDA and CDR2 SQIVND (reference sequence). CDR3 protein: CASSIEGWQGASQPQHF. CDR3 coding DNA: TGTGCCAGTAGTATAGAAGGTTGGCAGGGGGCAAGTCAGCCCCAGCATTTT.

This clone turned up a few times. The chain employs TRBV7-9 and TRBJ1-3; no reliable D call. V gave up 3 bases and J gave up 4 bases, with 7 bases separating them. The germline CDR1 and CDR2 sequences are SEHNR and FQNEAQ (reference sequence). The CDR3 sequence is 13 residues long. The CDR3 loop reads CASSFSLGNTIYF. The CDR3 bases are TGTGCCAGCAGCTTTTCTTTAGGAAACACCATATATTTT.

The chain links TRBV27 to TRBJ2-7; 7 nucleotides align to TRBD1. Per germline, CDR1 MNHEY and CDR2 SMNVEV (reference sequence). The V and J ends lost 5 bases and 2 bases, in that order; junction bases with no gene match: 3. This CDR3 is 13 amino acids long. DNA of the CDR3: TGTGCCAGCAGTCAACAGGGGCCCTACGAGCAGTACTTC. This codes for CASSQQGPYEQYF.

The V call is TRBV4-1, the J call TRBJ1-1; 11 nucleotides match TRBD1. The length of the CDR3 is 15 residues. The ends lost 3 bases at V and 0 bases at J; junction bases unmatched: 0. Germline-derived CDR1 and CDR2 are MGHRA and YSYEKL. The CDR3 here is CASSQGQGVNTEAFF. The CDR3 DNA follows: TGCGCCAGCAGCCAGGGACAGGGGGTGAACACTGAAGCTTTCTTT.

CDR3: CASSQGQGRGTNYGYTF. The CDR3 DNA is TGTGCCAGCAGCCAAGGACAGGGTAGGGGGACTAACTATGGCTACACCTTC. V gene TRBV4-2 combines with J gene TRBJ1-2, with 7 bases that match TRBD1. This CDR3 has 17 residues. V shed 1 base and J 0 bases; nucleotides not matched to a gene: 8. Germline V gene lookup returns CDR1 LGHNA and CDR2 YNFKEQ.

The V call is TRBV6-5, the J call TRBJ2-7, with D unclear. The CDR3 runs to 11 residues. CDR1 and CDR2 (germline): MNHEY, SVGAGI. The ends were cut back, 5 bases at V and 12 bases at J, with 14 bases in the middle. The CDR3 coding sequence is TGTGCCAGCAGTCACCCAGGCCTCAGGTACTTC. This gives the protein CASSHPGLRYF.

The chain links TRBV29-1 to TRBJ2-7; 10 bases map to TRBD2. Losses at the gene ends were 6 bases for V and 7 bases for J; bases not matched to a gene: 6. CDR1 and CDR2 from the germline V gene are SQVTM and ANQGSEA. This CDR3 is 12 amino acids long. The CDR3 here is CSVLAGRQEQYF. CDR3 sequence (DNA): TGCAGCGTACTAGCGGGAAGGCAGGAGCAGTACTTC.